This entry is about one TCR beta chain. Antigen unknown. The sample belongs to a study of cytomegalovirus exposure and HLA in healthy donors. The PCR used 60 Vbeta and 13 Jbeta primers. The protocol was immunoSEQ multiplex PCR, while the TCRdb copy is restricted to in-frame clones and leaves out a portion. This table has around 150,000 clones, roughly 77% appearing once. The germline V gene has CDR1 MGHDK and CDR2 SYGVNS. Trimming left V 4 bases short and J 2 bases short, with 12 bases between. The CDR3 runs 15 residues. Study observations and caveats: Rare sequences made up most TCRs, while some public TCRs were found in many donors. In a later analysis, an Asian-associated ancestry cluster reportedly showed fewer N-insertions than the approximately 700-donor mean.

This TCR came from a man under 40 in good health and CMV-seropositive. The J gene is TRBJ2-4, the V gene TRBV25-1; D might be TRBD1 (6 bases). Source material: PBMCs. This chain's CDR3 is CASSGPGESKNIQYF. DNA for the CDR3: TGTGCCAGCAGTGGACCAGGGGAATCCAAAAACATTCAGTACTTC.